A single sample gave rise to the 2 T cell receptor beta chains below, sequenced in a study of tumor-infiltrating lymphocytes in oesophageal squamous cell carcinoma. TCRdb itself ran the PCR reads through MiXCR, one entry per CDR3 protein. The sample carries some 14,000 distinct CDR3 sequences, roughly half recorded once. The sequenced material came from esophageal tumor tissue. The source is a male donor with esophageal squamous cell carcinoma.

The chain joins TRBV7-3 to TRBJ2-1; 9 nucleotides line up with TRBD2. Near its end, the DNA agrees better with TRBJ2-7, so the J call may be wrong. The CDR3 has 16 residues. Germline assignment: CDR1 SGHTA and CDR2 FQGTGA. In DNA form, the CDR3 reads TGTGCCAGCAGCTTAATACCAGCGGGAGGTTACAATGAGCAGTACTTC. It translates to CASSLIPAGGYNEQYF.

The CDR3 region is CASSLERGIAKNIQYF. The CDR3, as DNA: TGTGCCAGCAGTTTAGAGAGGGGGATAGCCAAAAACATTCAGTACTTC. The J gene is TRBJ2-4, the V gene TRBV12-3 or TRBV12-4, with D perhaps matching TRBD1 (6 bases). Between the trimmed V and J ends, which lost 1 base and 0 bases, there was a span of 10 bases. The CDR3 extends over 16 amino acids.